These 27 T cell receptor beta chains came from one sample sequenced in a study of molecular identifiers for immune sequencing clone quantification. TCRdb independently ran MiXCR on the PCR reads; one entry per CDR3 protein. This table has around 300,000 distinct CDR3 sequences, roughly 23% appearing once. The sequenced sample was naive CD8+ T cells from blood, with Jurkat cell RNA spiked in. The subset was: FACS-sorted CD8+CD4-CCR7+CD45RA+ naive T cells. The receptor set was obtained from a human donor in good health. Some libraries in this study had Jurkat cell RNA spiked in.

This clonotype was seen ten or more times. The V and J genes are TRBV9 and TRBJ2-2; 8 nucleotides line up with TRBD2. The CDR3 covers 16 residues. The trim removed 3 bases at V and 4 bases at J, leaving 8 bases unmatched. Germline CDR1 reads SGDLS; CDR2 reads YYNGEE. DNA for the CDR3: TGTGCCAGCAGCGCAACAGCGGGGGCCCCCACCGGGGAGCTGTTTTTT. Translating gives CASSATAGAPTGELFF.

As regards this clonotype: The junction departs from the called germline gene at one end, perhaps through a read error. The chain joins TRBV10-2 to TRBJ2-5; TRBD1 might be the D (5 bases). Germline V gene data show CDR1 as WSHSY and CDR2 as SAAADI. The CDR3 is 17 amino acids. CDR3: CARSVARARVRQAPQYF. CDR3 bases: TGCGCCCGCAGCGTGGCCCGGGCCAGGGTTCGCCAAGCGCCCCAGTACTTC.

The sample holds many counts of this clonotype. V is TRBV9 and J is TRBJ2-2; 11 positions match TRBD2. This CDR3 region has 15 residues. Germline V gene lookup returns CDR1 SGDLS and CDR2 YYNGEE. Germline trimming cut 0 bases from V and 5 bases from J; bases unmatched to any gene: 0. The DNA of the CDR3 is TGTGCCAGCAGCGTAGGACTAGCGGGGACCGGGGAGCTGTTTTTT. Residues: CASSVGLAGTGELFF.

On this clonotype: One end of the junction is discordant with germline, which a read error may explain. V gene TRBV6-5 combines with J gene TRBJ2-7; D perhaps matches TRBD2 (6 bases). Germline V gene data show CDR1 as MNHEY and CDR2 as SVGAGI. There are 13 residues in the CDR3. The CDR3 region is CAGSLGGWYEQYF. Written as DNA, the CDR3 is TGTGCCGGCAGTCTCGGGGGTTGGTACGAGCAGTACTTC.

The gene calls are TRBV19 and TRBJ2-2; D is perhaps TRBD1 (5 bases). The V and J ends lost 2 bases and 4 bases respectively, with 11 bases between them. The germline V gene encodes CDR1 LNHDA and CDR2 SQIVND (reference sequence). This CDR3 comprises 15 residues. The CDR3 coding sequence is TGTGCCAGTAGTATACCCGGAAGGGGCACCGGGGAGCTGTTTTTT. It encodes CASSIPGRGTGELFF.

This chain uses TRBV20-1 with TRBJ1-3; D call uncertain. Per germline, CDR1 DFQATT and CDR2 SNEGSKA (reference sequence). V was clipped by 0 bases and J by 0 bases, with 15 bases between them. CDR3 length equals 17 residues. CDR3 loop: CSARDEPNLHSGNTIYF. CDR3 nucleotides: TGCAGTGCTAGAGATGAGCCCAACCTGCACTCTGGAAACACCATATATTTT.

This clonotype was detected a few times. In nucleotides, the CDR3 is TGTGCCAGCAGACGAGACGTAGACACTGAAGCTTTCTTT. It codes for CASRRDVDTEAFF. The chain combines TRBV9 with TRBJ1-1; D remains ambiguous. The CDR3 length is 13 residues. Germline V gene lookup returns CDR1 SGDLS and CDR2 YYNGEE. V was pared by 5 bases and J by 3 bases, with 11 bases between.

V usage is TRBV28 and J usage is TRBJ1-1; D ambiguous. CDR3 length equals 14 residues. Germline-derived CDR1 and CDR2 are MDHEN and SYDVKM. Trimming removed 3 bases from V and 1 base from J, with 9 bases in between. As DNA, the CDR3 is TGTGCCAGCAGTTTGGGCCAGGAGAACACTGAAGCTTTCTTT. It specifies CASSLGQENTEAFF.

In its sample, this clonotype was seen a few times. V usage is TRBV29-1 and J usage is TRBJ1-2; D gene ambiguous. V was cut by 3 bases and J by 3 bases, with 11 bases left in between. The CDR3 length is 13 residues. Looked up from germline, CDR1 is SQVTM and CDR2 is ANQGSEA. The DNA of the CDR3 is TGCAGCGTTGAGAGGTCAGAGGACTATGGCTACACCTTC. This gives the protein CSVERSEDYGYTF.

This clonotype turned up a few times. CDR3 region: CASSLTTGNTIYF. CDR3 bases: TGTGCCAGCAGCTTGACAACTGGAAACACCATATATTTT. This chain uses TRBV5-4 with TRBJ1-3, with D uncertain. This CDR3 has 13 amino acids. V lost 1 base to trimming and J lost 2 bases, with 4 bases between them. Per the germline V gene, CDR1 is SGHNT and CDR2 is YYREEE (reference sequence).

A word on this clonotype: This could be a read error, since a much larger clone is one nucleotide away. This sequence joins TRBV12-3 or TRBV12-4 and TRBJ2-1; D perhaps matches TRBD2 (6 bases). CDR3 length: 13 residues. The germline V and J ends were trimmed by 8 bases and 12 bases, with 20 bases remaining between them. As DNA, the CDR3 is TGTGCCAGCCGGTTTGGGGAGGCGCGGGGGCAGTTCTTC. Translation: CASRFGEARGQFF.

This clonotype turned up a few times. The chain combines TRBV13 with TRBJ2-7; TRBD1 matches 10 bases. V lost 5 bases to trimming and J lost 9 bases; unmatched junction nucleotides: 13. The CDR3 is 15 amino acids. Germline CDR1 PRHDT, CDR2 FYEKMQ (reference sequence). DNA for the CDR3: TGTGCCAGCAGCCCCGGGACAGGGGCGCGGGTGGGGCAGTACTTC. As protein: CASSPGTGARVGQYF. Variable domain in full (rest from reference TRBV13 and TRBJ2-7): AAGVIQSPRHLIKEKRETATLKCYPIPRHDTVYWYQQGPGQDPQFLISFYEKMQSDKGSIPDRFSAQQFSDYHSELNMSSLELGDSALYFCASSPGTGARVGQYFGPGTRLTVT.

This clonotype was counted a single time. The chain combines TRBV20-1 with TRBJ2-1, with 10 bases fitting TRBD1. The germline V gene has CDR1 DFQATT and CDR2 SNEGSKA (reference sequence). The length of the CDR3 is 13 residues. Trimming at V came to 8 bases and at J to 8 bases, leaving 9 bases not matched to a gene. DNA of the CDR3: TGCAGTACTAAAGGGACAGGGGCCCATGAGCAGTTCTTC. Its protein product is CSTKGTGAHEQFF.

This chain joins TRBV20-1 and TRBJ2-1; 8 bases line up with TRBD2. Germline CDR1 is DFQATT and CDR2 is SNEGSKA (reference sequence). The trim removed 6 bases at V and 6 bases at J, leaving 7 bases unmatched. CDR3 length: 13 amino acids. For the CDR3, the DNA is TGCAGTGCCATACCGGGGGGGCCCAATGAGCAGTTCTTC. This codes for CSAIPGGPNEQFF.

This clonotype appeared a few times. The rearrangement joins TRBV19 to TRBJ1-5, with D possibly matching TRBD1 (6 bases). V lost 1 base and J 1 base, leaving 8 bases between the germline ends. From germline, CDR1 is LNHDA and CDR2 SQIVND (reference sequence). The length of the CDR3 is 15 residues. CDR3 DNA sequence: TGTGCCAGTAGTATAGTAACAGGGAGCAATCAGCCCCAGCATTTT. It specifies CASSIVTGSNQPQHF.

In this sample, this clonotype turned up many times. The CDR3 is CASSPPPGKDTQYF. CDR3 nucleotide sequence: TGTGCCAGCAGCCCCCCGCCCGGGAAGGATACGCAGTATTTT. The rearrangement uses TRBV12-3 or TRBV12-4 and TRBJ2-3; possible D gene TRBD2, 5 bases. The CDR3 spans 14 residues. Trimming removed 6 bases from V and 6 bases from J, with 16 bases in between.

This clonotype has more than one count but fewer than ten. It may be a read error: a sequence one base away is much more abundant. The V and J genes are TRBV7-9 and TRBJ2-7, with D unclear. The germline V gene encodes CDR1 SEHNR and CDR2 FQNEAQ (reference sequence). The CDR3 totals 16 residues. As DNA, the CDR3 is TGTGCCAGCAGCTTAGACTTAGGCCTCCTCTCCTGCGAGCAGTACTTC. This translates into CASSLDLGLLSCEQYF.

This clonotype was recorded at least ten times. Likely a read error: the CDR3 ends without its conserved phenylalanine or tryptophan. No DNA is shown, since the ends of the CDR3 on it are uncertain; the CDR3 is the one TCRdb lists. The chain has TRBV29-1 and TRBJ1-2; TRBD1, the table's D call, lacks a check against the DNA. A total of 8 residues make up the CDR3, ends included. Germline assignment: CDR1 SQVTM and CDR2 ANQGSEA. The CDR3 sequence is CSVESGQL.

This clonotype was seen ten or more times. The chain has TRBV30 and TRBJ2-7, with 11 bases fitting TRBD2. Germline CDR1 is GTSNPN and CDR2 is SVGIG (reference sequence). The ends lost 5 bases at V and 4 bases at J; junction bases unmatched: 4. The CDR3 extends over 13 amino acids. The CDR3 reads CAWSTSGTYEQYF. In DNA form, the CDR3 reads TGTGCCTGGTCGACTAGCGGGACTTACGAGCAGTACTTC.

This clonotype occurred many times. The chain combines TRBV6-5 with TRBJ2-7, with TRBD2 as a possible D gene (5 bases). V was trimmed by 4 bases and J by 2 bases, leaving 9 bases between them. The CDR3 totals 13 residues. Germline CDR1 MNHEY, CDR2 SVGAGI. The CDR3 DNA is TGTGCCAGCAGTTTACTAGGGACCTACGAGCAGTACTTC. Translated, it gives CASSLLGTYEQYF.

This clonotype was counted ten times or more. As DNA, the CDR3 is TGTGCCAGCACCCCAGGCATTGCTAACTATGGCTACACCTTC. Its translation: CASTPGIANYGYTF. The genes are TRBV28 and TRBJ1-2; D not resolved. Germline CDR1 reads MDHEN; CDR2 reads SYDVKM. The CDR3 loop spans 14 amino acids. V lost 7 bases, J lost 0 bases, and 12 bases lay in between.

The sample holds many counts of this clonotype. The genes are TRBV6-2 or TRBV6-3 and TRBJ1-1; no clear D gene. This CDR3 is built from 11 residues. V lost 6 bases and J 4 bases, leaving 6 bases between the germline ends. Looked up from germline, CDR1 is MNHEY and CDR2 is SVGEGT. CDR3 sequence: CASSYITEAFF. Here the CDR3 DNA reads TGTGCCAGCAGCTACATCACTGAAGCTTTCTTT.

This clonotype appeared many times. Here the CDR3 reads CSVEEPYYNEQFF. The CDR3 DNA reads TGCAGCGTTGAGGAACCATACTACAATGAGCAGTTCTTC. The V call is TRBV29-1, the J call TRBJ2-1; D ambiguous. The CDR3 is 13 amino acids. Germline lookup yields CDR1 SQVTM and CDR2 ANQGSEA. Trimming cost V 3 bases and J 3 bases, with 9 bases left between them.

This clonotype appeared a few times. This chain links TRBV7-9 with TRBJ1-1; D not resolved. V was trimmed by 10 bases and J by 4 bases, leaving 16 bases between them. The CDR3 spans 13 residues. Looked up from germline, CDR1 is SEHNR and CDR2 is FQNEAQ (reference sequence). This chain's CDR3 is CATAGRAGTEAFF. The DNA for the CDR3 is TGTGCCACCGCTGGACGGGCTGGCACTGAAGCTTTCTTT.

Worth noting for this clonotype: This may come from a read error, since a much larger clone is one base off. The chain employs TRBV7-6 and TRBJ2-2; maybe TRBD2 (5 bases). Germline CDR1 reads SGHVS; CDR2 reads FNYEAQ. V was cut by 5 bases and J by 0 bases, with 16 bases left in between. This CDR3 has 17 residues. The CDR3 region is CASSLLIEGTNTGELFF. As DNA, the CDR3 is TGTGCCAGCAGCCTCCTTATAGAGGGTACGAACACCGGGGAGCTGTTTTTT.

As for this clonotype: Given a much more abundant clone one base away, this may be a read error. The conserved closing phenylalanine or tryptophan is absent in this CDR3, likely reflecting a read error. This sequence joins TRBV29-1 and TRBJ2-3; unclear D gene. The CDR3 runs to 11 residues. Germline assignment: CDR1 SQVTM and CDR2 ANQGSEA. The CDR3 bases are TGCAGTGCGGAGAGCACAGATACGCAGTATTAT. It is translated as CSAESTDTQYY.

In regard to this clonotype: This could be a read error, since a much larger clone is one nucleotide away. V gene TRBV28 combines with J gene TRBJ2-7, with D possibly being TRBD2 (5 bases). Trimming shortened V by 5 bases and J by 0 bases, and 14 bases separated the two germline ends. The length of the CDR3 is 15 residues. Germline V CDR1 and CDR2: MDHEN, SYDVKM. The CDR3: CASSLRGPSSYEQYF. The CDR3 DNA reads TGTGCCAGCAGTCTCCGGGGTCCAAGCTCCTACGAGCAGTACTTC.